This TCR beta chain was recorded in a study of blood T cell repertoires in COVID-19. Turning to the study itself: Collection of acute and convalescent COVID-19 samples took place in the United States, Italy and Spain. The analysed material was cDNA or gDNA that came from T cells, B-cell-depleted T cells, or PBMCs.

The method was immunoSEQ multiplex PCR; TCRdb's version includes in-frame clones alone and lacks a portion of them. Here the sample spans approximately 270,000 clones, 84% being singletons. Trimming pared 3 bases from V and 9 bases from J, leaving 9 bases between. CDR3 size: 13 residues. Germline V CDR1 and CDR2: MNHNS, SASEGT. The sequence was obtained from a person aged 70 to 80 with COVID-19, enrolled during active disease. V gene TRBV6-1 combines with J gene TRBJ1-6, with D unclear. The sample was peripheral blood. CDR3 in amino acids: CASSDTRGSPLHF. In nucleotides, the CDR3 is TGTGCCAGCAGTGACACCAGAGGTTCACCCCTCCACTTT.